These T cell receptor beta chains were read from a single sample in a study of shared clonotypes between healthy human individuals. Clones were sequenced by immunoSEQ multiplex PCR, and TCRdb holds only the in-frame ones, with some missing. The sample yields about 1 million clones, around four fifths seen once. Sequencing used memory CD4+ T cells sorted from blood. These TCRs come from a man between 18 and 35 years old in good health. Both conserved end residues are part of each CDR3. Each record gives: CDR3 length, V gene, CDR3 protein.

CDR3 length: 16
V gene: TRBV5-1
CDR3 protein: CASSRSGQTVQDTQYF

CDR3 length: 15
V gene: TRBV9
CDR3 protein: CASSPLVRTNEEQYF

CDR3 length: 15
V gene: TRBV4-1
CDR3 protein: CASSKTASAQETQYF

CDR3 length: 18
V gene: TRBV30
CDR3 protein: CACNRDRGSSSSGNTIYF

CDR3 length: 15
V gene: TRBV7-8
CDR3 protein: CASSSTTNSYNEQFF

CDR3 length: 15
V gene: TRBV7-8
CDR3 protein: CASSPIALQGGPLHF

CDR3 length: 16
V gene: TRBV5-1
CDR3 protein: CASSLIAGLNTGELFF

CDR3 length: 17
V gene: TRBV18
CDR3 protein: CASSPPGGSGGYNEQFF

CDR3 length: 15
V gene: TRBV5-1
CDR3 protein: CASSLFRYDTGELFF

CDR3 length: 14
V gene: TRBV18
CDR3 protein: CASSVGQRGGELFF

CDR3 length: 13
V gene: TRBV6-6
CDR3 protein: CASSFGSTYEQYF

CDR3 length: 14
V gene: TRBV7-3
CDR3 protein: CASSPTSDSYEQYF